What follows is one TCR beta chain and its context. Antigen unknown. Given a much more abundant clone one base away, this may be a read error. This specimen belongs to a study of molecular identifiers for immune sequencing clone quantification. Study details: Replicate runs used RNA from around 20,000 or 100,000 naive CD8 cells, which was split five ways into aliquots, and four of those aliquots were then sequenced. Study-level results: Highly expanded clones may be undercounted when identical TCR molecules share barcodes. Whereas clones above 20 RNA copies held under 1% of naive-cell molecules, they held over 98% of effector molecules. One million naive cells reportedly did not prevent detection of spiked Jurkat TCR RNA from one cell.

Germline values: CDR1 MGHRA, CDR2 YSYEKL. The CDR3 has 15 residues. TCRdb re-called the PCR reads with MiXCR, one entry per CDR3 protein. The sample holds over 600,000 distinct CDR3 sequences, roughly 21% seen once. The chain is built from TRBV4-1 and TRBJ1-1, with 9 bases aligning to TRBD1. Sequenced: naive CD8+ T cells from blood, with Jurkat cell RNA spiked in. The subset is: FACS-sorted CD8+CD4-CCR7+CD45RA+ naive T cells. The clonotype comes from a human donor in good health. Some libraries in this study had Jurkat cell RNA spiked in. The CDR3 loop is CASCQSGTGTTEAFF. As DNA, the CDR3 is TGCGCCAGCTGCCAATCCGGGACAGGGACCACTGAAGCTTTCTTT.